These T cell receptor beta chains were read from a single sample in a study of blood T cell repertoires in COVID-19. Method: immunoSEQ multiplex PCR; TCRdb's copy keeps in-frame clones and lacks some. This sample has more than 200,000 clones, with 85% to 90% found just once. The sequencing sample was made of peripheral blood. The receptors were gathered from a man younger than 45 with COVID-19, enrolled during active disease. The CDR3 runs from the conserved cysteine through the conserved F or W. The D gene is left open where the match is weak. Only part of the rows carry a size: once, few, many, or a class if the clone is expanded.

.,TRBV7-2,.,TRBJ1-4,CASSLGVRVPNEKLFF,TGTGCCAGCAGCTTAGGAGTTCGGGTTCCTAATGAAAAACTGTTTTTT
.,TRBV29-1,.,TRBJ1-1,CSGREVNTEAFF,TGCAGCGGACGAGAGGTGAACACTGAAGCTTTCTTT
.,TRBV4-1,.,TRBJ1-2,CASSQETAGLTYGYTF,TGCGCCAGCAGCCAAGAGACGGCAGGGTTAACCTATGGCTACACCTTC
.,TRBV6-5,.,TRBJ2-5,CATLGGGETQYF,TGTGCCACTTTAGGGGGTGGTGAGACCCAGTACTTC
.,TRBV21-1,.,TRBJ1-1,CASSTTGNTEAFF,TGTGCCAGCAGCACGACAGGGAACACTGAAGCTTTCTTT
.,TRBV5-5,TRBD1,TRBJ1-5,CASSSGQGNQPQHF,TGTGCCAGCAGCTCCGGACAGGGCAATCAGCCCCAGCATTTT
.,TRBV7-9,TRBD2,TRBJ2-1,CASSLPVAGERTDNEQFF,TGTGCCAGCAGCTTACCGGTAGCGGGGGAGAGGACGGACAATGAGCAGTTCTTC
.,TRBV28,TRBD1,TRBJ2-5,CASSSRDRVGETQYF,TGTGCCAGCAGTTCCCGGGACAGGGTCGGGGAGACCCAGTACTTC
few,TRBV28,TRBD1,TRBJ2-7,CASRLGNRGLGEQYF,TGTGCCAGCAGGCTGGGGAACAGGGGGCTCGGGGAGCAGTACTTC
.,TRBV7-2,.,TRBJ1-4,CASRRQANEKLFF,TGTGCCAGCAGACGACAGGCTAATGAAAAACTGTTTTTT
.,TRBV7-2,TRBD1,TRBJ2-7,CASSFRGTAITYEQYF,TGTGCCAGCAGCTTTCGTGGGACAGCGATAACCTACGAGCAGTACTTC
.,TRBV18,.,TRBJ2-7,CASSLATAKVFYEQYF,TGTGCCAGCTCACTTGCGACTGCCAAGGTTTTCTACGAGCAGTACTTC
.,TRBV4-3,.,TRBJ1-1,CASSQSLLNRNTEAFF,TGCGCCAGCAGCCAAAGCCTATTAAACAGGAACACTGAAGCTTTCTTT
.,TRBV15,TRBD1,TRBJ1-1,CATIGGGGNTEAFF,TGTGCCACCATCGGAGGGGGCGGGAACACTGAAGCTTTCTTT
.,TRBV7-3,TRBD1,TRBJ1-2,CASSSMGTQGAGGYTF,TGTGCCAGCAGCTCAATGGGCACACAGGGGGCTGGTGGCTACACCTTC
.,TRBV5-4,TRBD1,TRBJ2-1,CASSTGQGSMDEQFF,TGTGCCAGCAGCACCGGACAGGGGTCTATGGATGAGCAGTTCTTC
.,TRBV9,TRBD1,TRBJ1-5,CASSGGQGDQPQHF,TGTGCCAGCAGCGGCGGACAGGGGGATCAGCCCCAGCATTTT
few,TRBV10-3,TRBD1,TRBJ1-3,CAIGGTGRSGNTIYF,TGTGCCATCGGAGGGACAGGGCGCTCTGGAAACACCATATATTTT
few,TRBV4-1,TRBD2,TRBJ2-1,CASSQVGLFYNEQFF,TGCGCCAGCAGCCAAGTGGGACTATTCTACAATGAGCAGTTCTTC
.,TRBV7-2,.,TRBJ2-2,CASSLFVGSLTGELFF,TGTGCCAGCAGCTTATTTGTCGGGAGCCTCACCGGGGAGCTGTTTTTT
.,TRBV7-9,.,TRBJ2-5,CASSLVAVKTQYF,TGTGCCAGCAGCTTAGTGGCAGTAAAGACCCAGTACTTC
.,TRBV19,.,TRBJ1-2,CASSDPRRGVYGYTF,TGTGCCAGTAGTGATCCTAGACGCGGGGTGTATGGCTACACCTTC